Listed below are T cell receptor beta chains from one sample, sequenced in a study of STAT5B mutations in CD4+ large granular lymphocyte leukemia. This table comes from immunoSEQ multiplex PCR, and its TCRdb copy is limited to in-frame clones, with some not included. The repertoire has 6,000 or so clones, 65% to 75% of them found once; the top ten carry under 2%. Material for sequencing was PBMCs. The receptors stem from a woman in her 70s with CD4+ T-cell large granular lymphocyte leukemia. CDR3s include the opening cysteine and the closing phenylalanine or tryptophan. A D gene is named only where the DNA matches it firmly. Rows give clone size only sometimes, using once, few, many, or a class for an expanded clone.

DNA,CDR3,D,V,J,size
TGTGCCAGTAGAAGGCAGTCTGGAAACACCATATATTTT,CASRRQSGNTIYF,NA,TRBV19,TRBJ1-3,NA
TGTGCCAGCAGCTCACGAAGGCAGACTAACTATGGCTACACCTTC,CASSSRRQTNYGYTF,NA,TRBV6-5,TRBJ1-2,NA
TGTGCCAGCAGCCCCTACAGGGACAATCAGCCCCAGCATTTT,CASSPYRDNQPQHF,NA,TRBV2,TRBJ1-5,few
TGTGCCATCAGTGAGCCCGGCAGGGGCACCTTGGGCGAGCAGTACTTC,CAISEPGRGTLGEQYF,NA,TRBV10-3,TRBJ2-7,once
TGTGCCAGCTCACCATCTGTCTACGAGCAGTACTTC,CASSPSVYEQYF,NA,TRBV18,TRBJ2-7,NA
TGTGCCAGCAGTTTACGAGCCGACAGCTATGGCTACACCTTC,CASSLRADSYGYTF,NA,TRBV7-9,TRBJ1-2,once
TGTGCCAGCAGGGACACTAGCGGGGGGGCTCGGACCCAGTACTTC,CASRDTSGGARTQYF,TRBD2,TRBV2,TRBJ2-5,once
TGTGCCAGCAGTATTCGCAACCAAGAGACCCAGTACTTC,CASSIRNQETQYF,NA,TRBV28,TRBJ2-5,NA
TGCGCCAGCAGCTTGGCGGACGGATTGTGGCGGGAGATCTCCTACAATGAGCAGTTCTTC,CASSLADGLWREISYNEQFF,TRBD2,TRBV5-1,TRBJ2-1,NA
TGTGCCAGCAGCTTAGCCCCTAGCGGGGGGGCCGGCACCGGGGAGCTGTTTTTT,CASSLAPSGGAGTGELFF,TRBD2,TRBV7-3,TRBJ2-2,few
TGTGCCAGCAGTTTTGAGGTCAAAAACATTCAGTACTTC,CASSFEVKNIQYF,NA,TRBV28,TRBJ2-4,NA
TGTGCCAGCAGTCCTCGGGGCAGGGGCACTGAAGCTTTCTTT,CASSPRGRGTEAFF,NA,TRBV7-3,TRBJ1-1,NA
TGCGCCAGCAGCCCGAGGACTAGCGGCATAGGGGAGCAGTACTTC,CASSPRTSGIGEQYF,TRBD2,TRBV5-1,TRBJ2-7,once
TGTGCCAGTAGTATAGTGACTAATCAGCCCCAGCATTTT,CASSIVTNQPQHF,NA,TRBV19,TRBJ1-5,NA
TGTGCCAGCAGCCCCGGGGCAGGGGGCAGTCAGCCCCAGCATTTT,CASSPGAGGSQPQHF,TRBD1,TRBV2,TRBJ1-5,once
TGTGCCAGCCGAATAGGAGTCACTGAAGCTTTCTTT,CASRIGVTEAFF,NA,TRBV11-2,TRBJ1-1,NA
TGTGCCAGCAGTGCTCTCAGCGGGAACTATGGCTACACCTTC,CASSALSGNYGYTF,NA,TRBV25-1,TRBJ1-2,few
TGTGCCAGCAGCTTCGTTGGACGTGAGAACACCGGGGAGCTGTTTTTT,CASSFVGRENTGELFF,NA,TRBV11-2,TRBJ2-2,NA
TGTGCCAGCAGTGACCGGGACATCTATGGCTACACCTTC,CASSDRDIYGYTF,NA,TRBV6-5,TRBJ1-2,NA
TGTGCCAGCAGCTTCAGACGCTCTGAGAACACTGAAGCTTTCTTT,CASSFRRSENTEAFF,NA,TRBV7-2,TRBJ1-1,few
TGTGCCAGCAGCGCGGACAGGATGAACACTGAAGCTTTCTTT,CASSADRMNTEAFF,TRBD1,TRBV9,TRBJ1-1,NA
TGTGCCAGCAGTTACAATAGGGCAGGGAAGCAGCCCCAGCATTTT,CASSYNRAGKQPQHF,NA,TRBV6-6,TRBJ1-5,NA
TGTGCCAGCAGTTCGCCCGGGGCAGGGGGACCCTACGAGCAGTACTTC,CASSSPGAGGPYEQYF,TRBD1,TRBV28,TRBJ2-7,once
TGTGCCAGCAGACGGGACAGCTCCTACGAGCAGTACTTC,CASRRDSSYEQYF,NA,TRBV21-1,TRBJ2-7,NA
TGCGCCAGCAGCTATCGGGGCGTGGGCACAGATACGCAGTATTTT,CASSYRGVGTDTQYF,NA,TRBV5-1,TRBJ2-3,NA
TGTGCCAGCAGCCAGGAGCGGGACGAAAGGCCCCAGCATTTT,CASSQERDERPQHF,NA,TRBV4-2,TRBJ1-5,few
TGTGCCAGCAGCCTCCGGATGGGGGTAACTAATGAAAAACTGTTTTTT,CASSLRMGVTNEKLFF,NA,TRBV7-9,TRBJ1-4,NA
TGTGCCATCAGTTCAGGGGACTATGGCTACACCTTC,CAISSGDYGYTF,NA,TRBV10-3,TRBJ1-2,NA
TGTGCCAGCAGCATCGGACCGGGCCAAAACATTCAGTACTTC,CASSIGPGQNIQYF,NA,TRBV9,TRBJ2-4,NA
TGTGCCAGCAGCTTAACGGCTTCCCGAGATACGCAGTATTTT,CASSLTASRDTQYF,NA,TRBV7-9,TRBJ2-3,NA
TGCGCCAGCAGCTTGGCAGGGCTAGCGGGAGGTACGGCCAAAAACATTCAGTACTTC,CASSLAGLAGGTAKNIQYF,TRBD2,TRBV5-1,TRBJ2-4,NA
TGTGCCAGCACCCCCGGGAGCCTCCGTTCCGGGGAGCTGTTTTTT,CASTPGSLRSGELFF,NA,TRBV2,TRBJ2-2,NA
TGCGCCAGCGGTAGACTAGCGGGAAACACAGATACGCAGTATTTT,CASGRLAGNTDTQYF,TRBD2,TRBV10-2,TRBJ2-3,once
TGTGCCAGCAGTGGTAACAGGGGGCGAAGCACAGATACGCAGTATTTT,CASSGNRGRSTDTQYF,TRBD1,TRBV2,TRBJ2-3,NA
TGTGCCAGCAGCACCGAGGGGGTGGGAACTGAAGCTTTCTTT,CASSTEGVGTEAFF,NA,TRBV7-9,TRBJ1-1,NA
TGTGCCAGCAGTTACCCGACTAGCGGATCCTACGAGCAGTACTTC,CASSYPTSGSYEQYF,TRBD2,TRBV6-6,TRBJ2-7,NA
TGTGCCAGCAGTCCCCAAACGGGTGAAAAACTGTTTTTT,CASSPQTGEKLFF,NA,TRBV28,TRBJ1-4,NA
TGCGCCAGCAGCTTGATCCTAGTGGGCAATGAGCAGTTCTTC,CASSLILVGNEQFF,NA,TRBV5-1,TRBJ2-1,NA
TGTGCCAGCAGTTTGGCCGGCAGAAGAAATGAAAAACTGTTTTTT,CASSLAGRRNEKLFF,NA,TRBV28,TRBJ1-4,NA
TGTGCCAGCTCACGGGGAGGACAGGAAAGTCAGCTTGGCTACACCTTC,CASSRGGQESQLGYTF,TRBD1,TRBV18,TRBJ1-2,NA
TGTGCCAGCAGCTTAGGATGGCGGCAAGAGACCCAGTACTTC,CASSLGWRQETQYF,NA,TRBV7-9,TRBJ2-5,NA
TGTGCCAGCAGCCGGATGCGAGGACAGATAAGCTCCTACGAGCAGTACTTC,CASSRMRGQISSYEQYF,NA,TRBV13,TRBJ2-7,NA
TGTGCCTGCCAAAAGGACCAGGGTGAGACCCAGTACTTC,CACQKDQGETQYF,NA,TRBV30,TRBJ2-5,NA
TGTGCCATCAGCTCGGCGGGGGCAATGACAGATACGCAGTATTTT,CAISSAGAMTDTQYF,NA,TRBV10-3,TRBJ2-3,NA
TGCGCCAGCAGCCTCGACAGTTCGATGACAGATACGCAGTATTTT,CASSLDSSMTDTQYF,NA,TRBV4-1,TRBJ2-3,NA
TGTGCCACCGGGGGCGACTATACCTCTGGGGCCAACGTCCTGACTTTC,CATGGDYTSGANVLTF,NA,TRBV10-3,TRBJ2-6,NA
TGTGCCAGCAGCACGCTTGGACAACGAAGGGATGGCTACACCTTC,CASSTLGQRRDGYTF,NA,TRBV28,TRBJ1-2,NA
TGTGCCAGCAGCACGGGACAGACCCAGTACTTC,CASSTGQTQYF,NA,TRBV6-5,TRBJ2-5,NA
TGTGCCAGCAAGGGGACAGGGGAGCAGCCCCAGCATTTT,CASKGTGEQPQHF,TRBD1,TRBV2,TRBJ1-5,NA
TGTGCCAGCAGTTACTCGCCGCAGGGTATGAACACTGAAGCTTTCTTT,CASSYSPQGMNTEAFF,NA,TRBV6-5,TRBJ1-1,NA
TGTGCCAGCAGTGTCCTAGCGGGGGGGCAGGCCGAGCAGTACTTC,CASSVLAGGQAEQYF,TRBD2,TRBV28,TRBJ2-7,NA
TGTGCCAGCAGCTTGGAGGGCTCCCGCACTGAAGCTTTCTTT,CASSLEGSRTEAFF,NA,TRBV5-4,TRBJ1-1,NA
TGTGCCAGCAGGCCGGGACTAGCGGGAGGGATAAATACGCAGTATTTT,CASRPGLAGGINTQYF,TRBD2,TRBV28,TRBJ2-3,NA
TGTGCCAGCTCACTTGACCAGGGCTTGTCTGAAGCTTTCTTT,CASSLDQGLSEAFF,NA,TRBV18,TRBJ1-1,few
TGTGCCAGCAGCGCGGAAAACTCCTACGAGCAGTACTTC,CASSAENSYEQYF,NA,TRBV9,TRBJ2-7,NA
TGTGCCAGCACCAAACAGGGTTCGAGCAATCAGCCCCAGCATTTT,CASTKQGSSNQPQHF,NA,TRBV6-1,TRBJ1-5,NA
TGTGCCAGCAGCGTAGGAACTAGCGACACCGGGGAGCTGTTTTTT,CASSVGTSDTGELFF,TRBD2,TRBV9,TRBJ2-2,NA